Detailed here is one T cell receptor (beta chain). Its antigen is unidentified. Libraries were prepared by immunoSEQ multiplex PCR; TCRdb keeps only in-frame clonotypes and omits some of them. The sample has 2,100,000 or so clones; approximately 96% are singletons. V lost 6 bases and J lost 1, with 16 bases in between. This CDR3 has 16 residues. CDR1 is MDHEN, CDR2 SYDVKM, per germline. Splitting of CD4+ cells produced CD45RA+ naive and CD45RA-negative memory subsets. The data are from a study of shared clonotypes between healthy human individuals. Overall study results and limits: Generally, naive subsets came out with larger estimated richness than memory subsets. Sharing across four donors was highest in naive CD4 (around 5%) and lowest in memory CD8 (about 0.4%).

This receptor was obtained from a man in his late teens or twenties in good health. V usage is TRBV28 and J usage is TRBJ2-4; D might be TRBD1 (6 bases). Source material: naive CD4+ T cells sorted from blood. The subset was: CD45RA+ positively selected. The CDR3 loop is CASSQSTRGAKNIQYF. DNA of the CDR3: TGTGCCAGCAGCCAATCTACGAGGGGGGCCAAAAACATTCAGTACTTC.